This T cell receptor (beta chain) was captured by sequencing in a study of patients and donors after allogeneic stem cell transplantation. Germline lookup yields CDR1 MNHNY and CDR2 SVGAGI (reference sequence). V was cut by 7 bases and J by 7 bases, with 17 bases left in between. CDR3 length: 14 amino acids. A single record per CDR3 protein comes from TCRdb applying MiXCR to the RT-PCR reads. The table includes around 150,000 distinct CDR3 sequences, over 35% detected once. The V call is TRBV6-6, the J call TRBJ1-5; D not certain. The clonotype comes from a human donor who was either an allogeneic HSCT recipient or a stem cell or donor lymphocyte infusion donor (not recorded which). It is not recorded whose cells these are; they may come from a transplant donor. The sequencing input was blood, either unsorted or a sorted T cell fraction (not recorded which). The CDR3 DNA reads as TGTGCCAGCAACCCGGGTGGCCCACAACAGCCCCAGCATTTT. It yields the protein CASNPGGPQQPQHF.